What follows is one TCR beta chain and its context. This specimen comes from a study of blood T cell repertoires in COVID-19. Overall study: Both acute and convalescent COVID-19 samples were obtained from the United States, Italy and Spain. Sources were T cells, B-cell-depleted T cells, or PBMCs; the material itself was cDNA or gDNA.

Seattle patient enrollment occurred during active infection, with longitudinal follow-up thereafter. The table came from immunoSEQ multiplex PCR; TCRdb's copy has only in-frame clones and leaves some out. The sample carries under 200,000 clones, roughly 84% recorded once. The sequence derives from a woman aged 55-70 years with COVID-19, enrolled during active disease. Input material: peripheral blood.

The CDR3 DNA follows: TGTGCCAGCAGCCTTAGGGGGGGGACCACAGATACGCAGTATTTT. It specifies CASSLRGGTTDTQYF. The V gene is TRBV14, the J gene TRBJ2-3; D is perhaps TRBD2 (7 bases). This CDR3 comprises 15 residues. Trimming took off 4 bases at V and 2 bases at J, with 13 bases between the two ends. Germline CDR1 SGHDN, CDR2 FVKESK. Full variable domain (outside the CDR3, taken from reference TRBV14 and TRBJ2-3): EAGVTQFPSHSVIEKGQTVTLRCDPISGHDNLYWYRRVMGKEIKFLLHFVKESKQDESGMPNNRFLAERTGGTYSTLKVQPAELEDSGVYFCASSLRGGTTDTQYFGPGTRLTVL.